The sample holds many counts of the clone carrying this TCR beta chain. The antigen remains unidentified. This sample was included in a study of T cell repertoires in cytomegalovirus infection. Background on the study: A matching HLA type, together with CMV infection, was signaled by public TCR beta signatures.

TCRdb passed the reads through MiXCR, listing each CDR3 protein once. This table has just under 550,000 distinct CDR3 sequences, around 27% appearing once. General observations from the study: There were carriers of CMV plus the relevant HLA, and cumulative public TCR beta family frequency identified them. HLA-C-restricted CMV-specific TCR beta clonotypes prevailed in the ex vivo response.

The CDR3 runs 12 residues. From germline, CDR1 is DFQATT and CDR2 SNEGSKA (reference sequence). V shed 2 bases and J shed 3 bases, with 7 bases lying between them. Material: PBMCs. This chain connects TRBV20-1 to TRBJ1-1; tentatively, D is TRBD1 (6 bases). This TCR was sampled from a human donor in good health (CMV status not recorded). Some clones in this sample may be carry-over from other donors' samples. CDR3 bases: TGCAGTGCTAGACCAGGGGACACTGAAGCTTTCTTT. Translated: CSARPGDTEAFF.